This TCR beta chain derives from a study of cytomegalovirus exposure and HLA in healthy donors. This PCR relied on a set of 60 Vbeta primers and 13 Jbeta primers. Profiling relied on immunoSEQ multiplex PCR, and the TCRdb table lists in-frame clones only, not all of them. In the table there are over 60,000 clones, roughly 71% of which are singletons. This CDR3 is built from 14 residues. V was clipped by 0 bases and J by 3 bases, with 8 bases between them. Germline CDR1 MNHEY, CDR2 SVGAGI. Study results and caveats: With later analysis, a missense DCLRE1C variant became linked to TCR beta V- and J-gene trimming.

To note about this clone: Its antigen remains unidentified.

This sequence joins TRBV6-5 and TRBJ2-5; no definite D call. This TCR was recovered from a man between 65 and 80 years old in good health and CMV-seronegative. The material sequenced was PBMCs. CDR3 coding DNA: TGTGCCAGCAGTTACTCGAGGCAGAAAGAGACCCAGTACTTC. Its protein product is CASSYSRQKETQYF.